This section outlines one T cell receptor beta chain sequence together with its context. Germline V gives CDR1 KGHSH, CDR2 LQKENI. The CDR3 sequence is 17 residues long. J lost 2 bases, V lost 5 bases, and 9 bases had no gene match. Original methodology: Reference gene primer amplification gave estimated nucleated cell counts. TCRdb's copy holds only in-frame clones and misses some; the assay was immunoSEQ multiplex PCR. The DNA gave D and trimming, while V, J and clone size come from that table. The sample holds some 110,000 clones, about nine tenths seen once. This sample is drawn from a study of blood T cell repertoires in COVID-19. Study overall: Sites in the United States, Italy and Spain provided acute and convalescent COVID-19 samples. The cDNA or gDNA used as material had been derived from T cells, B-cell-depleted T cells, or PBMCs.

The TCR sequence derives from a man between 65 and 85 years old who had recovered from COVID-19. The V gene is TRBV18, the J gene TRBJ1-1; TRBD1 agrees at 12 bases. Sample: peripheral blood. The CDR3 here is CASSSITGTGGNTEAFF. In DNA, the CDR3 is TGTGCCAGCTCATCAATTACCGGGACAGGGGGCAACACTGAAGCTTTCTTT.